Each of the 5 T cell receptor beta chains below was sequenced from the same sample in a study of response to subunit inactivated influenza vaccine. MiXCR, run by TCRdb on the RT-PCR reads, gives a single entry per CDR3 protein. The sample lists 650,000 to 800,000 distinct CDR3 sequences; more than 11% were seen once. The source was PBMCs from blood, collected about 14 days before vaccination. The receptors here all came from a man aged 50 or older who received an inactivated influenza vaccine.

This clonotype was counted between two and nine times. The rearrangement uses TRBV24-1 and TRBJ2-3; D is unresolved. This CDR3 has 16 residues. CDR1 and CDR2 from the germline V gene are KGHDR and SFDVKD. V was clipped by 0 bases and J by 2 bases, with 11 bases between them. Here the CDR3 DNA reads TGTGCCACCAGTGATTTGAGGCTTGAAAACACAGATACGCAGTATTTT. Translation: CATSDLRLENTDTQYF.

This clonotype was counted only a few times. This chain uses TRBV6-2 or TRBV6-3 with TRBJ2-1; weak D call: TRBD2 (6 bases). Germline loops: CDR1 MNHEY, CDR2 SVGEGT. The V end was cut by 2 bases, the J end by 9 bases, with 17 bases between. The CDR3 has 15 amino acids. The CDR3 DNA is TGTGCCAGCAGTTACGAGGGCGGAGGGTTAGGTGAGCAGTTCTTC. Translated: CASSYEGGGLGEQFF.

The rearrangement joins TRBV12-3 or TRBV12-4 to TRBJ2-2; tentative D call: TRBD2 (6 bases). The germline V and J ends were trimmed by 5 bases and 6 bases, with 16 bases remaining between them. The CDR3 loop spans 15 amino acids. The chain's CDR3 is CASSHRDFLSGELFF. The CDR3 DNA is TGTGCCAGCAGTCATCGGGACTTCTTGTCCGGGGAGCTGTTTTTT.

The chain is built from TRBV18 and TRBJ2-7; D unresolved. The CDR3 runs to 14 residues. Looked up from germline, CDR1 is KGHSH and CDR2 is LQKENI. Trimming left V 2 bases short and J 2 bases short, with 10 bases between. This chain's CDR3 is CASSPGIDTYEQYF. DNA of the CDR3: TGTGCCAGCTCACCAGGGATTGATACCTACGAGCAGTACTTC. Combining the CDR3 with reference TRBV18 and TRBJ2-7 gives the whole variable domain NAGVMQNPRHLVRRRGQEARLRCSPMKGHSHVYWYRQLPEEGLKFMVYLQKENIIDESGMPKERFSAEFPKEGPSILRIQQVVRGDSAAYFCASSPGIDTYEQYFGPGTRLTVT.

This sequence joins TRBV3-1 and TRBJ2-5, with D possibly being TRBD1 (5 bases). In germline, CDR1 is LGHDT, CDR2 YNNKEL (reference sequence). The V end was cut by 3 bases, the J end by 4 bases, with 15 bases between. This CDR3 spans 15 amino acids. CDR3: CASSQEYLGRETQYF. As DNA, the CDR3 is TGTGCCAGCAGCCAGGAGTACTTGGGGCGAGAGACCCAGTACTTC.